These 26 T cell receptor beta chains originate from one sample sequenced in a study of shared T cell receptors in the human thymus (dated by TCRdb to about 2021). Receptor libraries were prepared by the immunoSEQ multiplex PCR assay. In its TCRdb copy, this immuneACCESS table keeps in-frame sequences only and misses some clones. Where compared with another copy, unresolved V genes explain less than half of these, and the others have no known cause. Here the sample has approximately 760,000 clones; approximately 85% occur a single time. The biggest ten clones account for around 0.01% of the sample. These data also formed part of another study, on human thymus T cells.

The sequenced sample consisted of thymocytes. All receptors derive from a girl less than two years old with a congenital heart defect. Donor details come from another sample of the same person, matched by shared clones.

The chain carries TRBV2 and TRBJ1-2; D is ambiguous. V was cut by 7 bases and J by 6 bases, with 6 bases left in between. The CDR3 length is 10 residues. The germline V gene encodes CDR1 SNHLY and CDR2 FYNNEI. The CDR3 region is CASIRHGYTF. CDR3 bases: TGTGCCAGCATCCGTCATGGCTACACCTTC. The whole variable domain, remainder taken from reference TRBV2 and TRBJ1-2, is EPEVTQTPSHQVTQMGQEVILRCVPISNHLYFYWYRQILGQKVEFLVSFYNNEISEKSEIFDDQFSVERPDGSNFTLKIRSTKLEDSAMYFCASIRHGYTFGSGTRLTVV.

V gene TRBV9 combines with J gene TRBJ2-1; 7 bases line up with TRBD2. The CDR3 consists of 16 residues. The germline V gene has CDR1 SGDLS and CDR2 YYNGEE. J lost 2 bases, V lost 6 bases, and 11 bases had no gene match. The CDR3 loop is CASTETGGLTYNEQFF. In DNA form, the CDR3 reads TGTGCCAGCACCGAAACGGGGGGACTTACCTACAATGAGCAGTTCTTC. The complete variable domain, with remaining parts taken from reference TRBV9 and TRBJ2-1, reads DSGVTQTPKHLITATGQRVTLRCSPRSGDLSVYWYQQSLDQGLQFLIQYYNGEERAKGNILERFSAQQFPDLHSELNLSSLELGDSALYFCASTETGGLTYNEQFFGPGTRLTVL.

The J gene is TRBJ1-6, the V gene TRBV28; no definite D call. CDR3 size: 18 residues. V lost 5 bases to trimming and J lost 5 bases, with 22 bases between them. Germline V gene sequence: CDR1 MDHEN, CDR2 SYDVKM. The CDR3 sequence is CASSQAHRHRQDNSPLHF. The CDR3 nucleotides are TGTGCCAGCAGTCAGGCCCACCGCCATCGCCAGGATAATTCACCCCTCCACTTT.

This rearrangement joins TRBV5-6 to TRBJ1-3; D is uncertain. Germline V lookup: CDR1 SGHDT, CDR2 YYEEEE. The CDR3 totals 14 residues. V was clipped by 3 bases and J by 0 bases, with 7 bases between them. The chain's CDR3 is CASSSNSSGNTIYF. The CDR3 DNA reads as TGTGCCAGCAGCTCCAACAGCTCTGGAAACACCATATATTTT.

The chain uses TRBV7-3 and TRBJ2-1; TRBD2 might be the D (7 bases). V was cut by 2 bases and J by 10 bases, with 33 bases left in between. Germline V gene data show CDR1 as SGHTA and CDR2 as FQGTGA. This CDR3 comprises 20 residues. CDR3 DNA: TGTGCCAGCAGCTTAGGGTCCCCCGGGCCCCTGGGGGGGGCGATTAGCGAGCAGTTCTTC. Encoded protein: CASSLGSPGPLGGAISEQFF.

J is TRBJ2-3 and V is TRBV9; the D gene is possibly TRBD1 (6 bases). The CDR3 is made up of 12 amino acids. Germline V gene data show CDR1 as SGDLS and CDR2 as YYNGEE. V lost 3 bases to trimming and J lost 4 bases, with 6 bases between them. DNA of the CDR3: TGTGCCAGCAGCGAGGGGGCAGATACGCAGTATTTT. Amino acid sequence: CASSEGADTQYF.

The chain is built from TRBV5-4 and TRBJ1-1; the match to TRBD1 covers 8 bases. CDR3 length: 17 residues. V lost 2 bases and J lost 3; bases outside the gene matches: 12. Per the germline V gene, CDR1 is SGHNT and CDR2 is YYREEE (reference sequence). CDR3 coding DNA: TGTGCCAGCAGCTTTTCGTCCGACAGGGGCGTTTACACTGAAGCTTTCTTT. Protein: CASSFSSDRGVYTEAFF.

The chain joins TRBV28 to TRBJ2-7; 8 bases match TRBD2. Per the germline V gene, CDR1 is MDHEN and CDR2 is SYDVKM. The length of the CDR3 is 14 residues. V trimming: 2 bases; J trimming: 3 bases; junction bases outside the gene matches: 3. The CDR3 here is CASSLGTSFYEQYF. In nucleotides, the CDR3 is TGTGCCAGCAGTTTAGGGACTAGTTTCTACGAGCAGTACTTC.

V gene TRBV6-1 combines with J gene TRBJ2-7; 10 nucleotides match TRBD2. Germline CDR1 is MNHNS and CDR2 is SASEGT. This CDR3 comprises 14 residues. V was clipped by 6 bases and J by 2 bases; unmatched bases: 4. DNA for the CDR3: TGTGCCAGCAGCCTAGCGGGGGATACCTACGAGCAGTACTTC. It is translated as CASSLAGDTYEQYF.

This chain links TRBV4-3 with TRBJ2-7; D is possibly TRBD1 (5 bases). V lost 6 bases to trimming and J lost 5 bases, with 17 bases between them. CDR3 length: 14 residues. Germline-derived CDR1 and CDR2 are LGHNA and YSLEER. Here the CDR3 reads CASSPTEQADEQYF. In DNA, the CDR3 is TGCGCCAGCAGTCCCACGGAACAGGCGGACGAGCAGTACTTC.

This clone has just one count. The chain is built from TRBV7-2 and TRBJ2-5, with TRBD1 matching 7 bases. Per the germline V gene, CDR1 is SGHTA and CDR2 is FQGNSA. The CDR3 covers 15 residues. The V and J ends lost 5 bases and 1 base, in that order; junction bases with no gene match: 7. The CDR3 DNA follows: TGTGCCAGCAGCCGTCCCGGGGACAGCCAAGAGACCCAGTACTTC. Protein: CASSRPGDSQETQYF.

The genes are TRBV4-1 and TRBJ1-1; possibly TRBD1 for D (6 bases). Germline CDR1 is MGHRA and CDR2 is YSYEKL. This CDR3 region has 17 residues. Trimming took 0 bases from V and 11 from J, leaving 25 bases between them. The CDR3 DNA sequence: TGCGCCAGCAGCCAAGAACAGGGATATCGCCTGGGTCGTTGGGCTTTCTTT. Translation gives CASSQEQGYRLGRWAFF.

This chain uses TRBV25-1 with TRBJ2-3, with 8 bases matching TRBD1. Germline V gives CDR1 MGHDK, CDR2 SYGVNS. The length of the CDR3 is 16 residues. Trimming took 2 bases from V and 7 from J; bases not matched to a gene: 11. The CDR3 spells CASSEPDRGLPHTQYF. The CDR3, as DNA: TGTGCCAGCAGTGAACCAGACAGGGGCTTACCTCATACGCAGTATTTT.

There are a few counts of this clone. V usage is TRBV28 and J usage is TRBJ2-5; TRBD2 is a possible D gene (5 bases). Germline V gene lookup returns CDR1 MDHEN and CDR2 SYDVKM. V was pared by 5 bases and J by 3 bases, with 16 bases between. This CDR3 spans 15 amino acids. This CDR3 reads CASSPDYRGKETQYF. DNA of the CDR3: TGTGCCAGCAGTCCCGACTATCGGGGTAAAGAGACCCAGTACTTC.

The V gene is TRBV5-1, the J gene TRBJ1-2; weak D call: TRBD1 (6 bases). The germline gives CDR1 SGHRS, CDR2 YFSETQ. Trimming took 4 bases from V and 2 from J, leaving 15 bases between them. This CDR3 spans 15 amino acids. CDR3 coding DNA: TGCGCCAGCAGCCGACCGGGGGGGCCGAACTATGGCTACACCTTC. Its translation: CASSRPGGPNYGYTF.

The chain couples TRBV7-7 to TRBJ2-1; the D gene is possibly TRBD2 (5 bases). Germline-derived CDR1 and CDR2 are SSHAT and FNYEAQ (reference sequence). The CDR3 length is 20 residues. V lost 1 base to trimming and J lost 6 bases, with 28 bases between them. The CDR3 bases are TGTGCCAGCAGCTTAGAGAGGCCCCGTTGGGAGCCCACGCTCCTCAATGAGCAGTTCTTC. It specifies CASSLERPRWEPTLLNEQFF.

The J gene is TRBJ2-7, the V gene TRBV6-1; 7 positions match TRBD1. V dropped 5 bases and J dropped 4; count of bases not matched to a gene: 5. The CDR3 spans 13 residues. CDR1 is MNHNS, CDR2 SASEGT, per germline. CDR3 amino acids: CASSWRQGYEQYF. The CDR3 DNA follows: TGTGCCAGCAGTTGGAGACAGGGATACGAGCAGTACTTC.

This chain connects TRBV27 to TRBJ1-1; maybe TRBD1 (5 bases). V was cut by 6 bases and J by 5 bases, with 13 bases left in between. CDR1 and CDR2 from the germline V gene are MNHEY and SMNVEV (reference sequence). The CDR3 runs 13 residues. The CDR3 nucleotides read TGTGCCAGCAGCCAGGCAGGGTGGACTGAAGCTTTCTTT. Translating gives CASSQAGWTEAFF.

V usage is TRBV4-3 and J usage is TRBJ1-3; possible D gene TRBD1, 5 bases. The V end lost 4 bases, the J end lost 0 bases, and 28 bases lay between the germline ends. From germline, CDR1 is LGHNA and CDR2 YSLEER. The CDR3 is made up of 21 amino acids. Here the CDR3 reads CASSPSALNVPRVYSGNTIYF. In DNA, the CDR3 is TGCGCCAGCAGCCCCTCCGCCTTAAACGTGCCCAGGGTCTACTCTGGAAACACCATATATTTT.

The chain combines TRBV27 with TRBJ2-1; possible D gene TRBD1, 6 bases. Trimming stripped 5 bases from V and 5 bases from J, with 16 bases between. This CDR3 is built from 15 residues. Germline assignment: CDR1 MNHEY and CDR2 SMNVEV (reference sequence). CDR3 residues: CASSLTGTSNNEQFF. As DNA, the CDR3 is TGTGCCAGCAGTCTCACAGGGACAAGTAACAATGAGCAGTTCTTC.

This chain connects TRBV4-1 to TRBJ1-1, with D tentatively TRBD1 (6 bases). Per the germline V gene, CDR1 is MGHRA and CDR2 is YSYEKL. There are 17 residues in the CDR3. Between the trimmed V and J ends, which lost 1 base and 5 bases, there was a span of 20 bases. CDR3 DNA: TGCGCCAGCAGCCAAGCCTCAAGATCCGGACAGCGGACTGAAGCTTTCTTT. Translation gives CASSQASRSGQRTEAFF.

This clone came up once. This chain links TRBV9 with TRBJ1-3, with a possible D match to TRBD1 (5 bases). V shed 3 bases and J shed 5 bases, with 18 bases lying between them. The CDR3 sequence is 16 residues long. CDR1 is SGDLS and CDR2 is YYNGEE in the germline V gene. The DNA for the CDR3 is TGTGCCAGCAGCGGGGGCCCGGGCTCCTGGAGAAACACCATATATTTT. It translates to CASSGGPGSWRNTIYF.

The chain employs TRBV20-1 and TRBJ1-5; D is unresolved. The V gene's germline CDR1 is DFQATT and CDR2 SNEGSKA (reference sequence). Trimming removed 6 bases from V and 8 bases from J, with 11 bases in between. The CDR3 spans 11 residues. This chain's CDR3 is CSAGGGKPQHF. CDR3 nucleotides: TGCAGTGCCGGCGGAGGGAAGCCCCAGCATTTT.

This chain connects TRBV4-2 to TRBJ1-4; D unclear. The CDR3 extends over 17 amino acids. The germline V gene encodes CDR1 LGHNA and CDR2 YNFKEQ. Deletions cut 0 bases from V and 5 bases from J, with 16 bases between. The CDR3 region is CASSQEVIGGGNEKLFF. CDR3 bases: TGTGCCAGCAGCCAAGAAGTTATCGGAGGTGGGAATGAAAAACTGTTTTTT.

V gene TRBV5-5 combines with J gene TRBJ1-6; D is ambiguous. Trimming removed 5 bases from V and 0 bases from J, with 6 bases in between. The CDR3 loop spans 14 amino acids. Germline V lookup: CDR1 SGHKS, CDR2 YYEKEE (reference sequence). The chain's CDR3 is CASRSRSYNSPLHF. The CDR3 DNA sequence: TGTGCCAGCAGAAGCCGCTCCTATAATTCACCCCTCCACTTT.

The rearrangement joins TRBV6-4 to TRBJ2-1; 8 bases are shared with TRBD2. The CDR3 sequence is 16 residues long. With V trimmed by 2 bases and J by 4 bases, 7 bases remained unmatched. Germline CDR1 reads MRHNA; CDR2 reads SNTAGT. CDR3 bases: TGTGCCAGCAGTGACGTTCGGGGGGGCGAATACAATGAGCAGTTCTTC. Its protein is CASSDVRGGEYNEQFF.